A single sample is the source of the 29 T cell receptor beta chains below, sequenced in a study of cytomegalovirus exposure and HLA in healthy donors. In the PCR, 60 Vbeta and 13 Jbeta primers were used. Repertoires were generated with immunoSEQ multiplex PCR, while TCRdb's copy carries only in-frame clones and drops some. The sample lists 100,000 or so clones; 60% to 85% were seen once. Sequences were obtained from PBMCs. The source of these receptors is a female donor in good health and CMV-seronegative.

This clone has just a few counts. The chain couples TRBV29-1 to TRBJ1-1; D gene uncertain. The germline V gene encodes CDR1 SQVTM and CDR2 ANQGSEA. Trimming took 3 bases from V and 2 from J, leaving 10 bases between them. The CDR3 is made up of 13 amino acids. The CDR3 DNA is TGCAGCGTTGAGGCAAACAGTAACACTGAAGCTTTCTTT. Amino acid sequence: CSVEANSNTEAFF. Variable domain in full (rest from reference TRBV29-1 and TRBJ1-1): SAVISQKPSRDICQRGTSLTIQCQVDSQVTMMFWYRQQPGQSLTLIATANQGSEATYESGFVIDKFPISRPNLTFSTLTVSNMSPEDSSIYLCSVEANSNTEAFFGQGTRLTVV.

J is TRBJ2-7 and V is TRBV5-8; 9 nucleotides line up with TRBD1. The junction had 3 bases not matched to a gene; V was cut back by 0 bases and J by 2 bases. CDR1 SGHTS and CDR2 YDEGEE come from the germline V gene. This CDR3 is 15 amino acids long. Written as DNA, the CDR3 is TGTGCCAGCAGCTTGGCCGGGACAGGGCCCTACGAGCAGTACTTC. Its translation is CASSLAGTGPYEQYF.

A few counts support this clone. The chain uses TRBV7-2 and TRBJ1-5; D call uncertain. Germline-derived CDR1 and CDR2 are SGHTA and FQGNSA. With 8 bases removed from V and 2 bases from J, the gap between germline ends came to 10 bases. The CDR3 loop spans 13 amino acids. CDR3 nucleotides: TGTGCCAGCGGCCTGCGGGGCAATCAGCCCCAGCATTTT. Translated, it gives CASGLRGNQPQHF.

The gene calls are TRBV7-3 and TRBJ2-2; 8 nucleotides line up with TRBD1. J gave up 0 bases and V 1 base, and 4 bases lay outside the gene matches. Germline V gene data show CDR1 as SGHTA and CDR2 as FQGTGA. The CDR3 has 17 amino acids. The CDR3 sequence: CASSLIPDRANTGELFF. The CDR3, as DNA: TGTGCCAGCAGCTTAATTCCGGACAGGGCGAACACCGGGGAGCTGTTTTTT.

The V and J genes are TRBV30 and TRBJ1-1, with 9 bases that match TRBD1. CDR3 length: 12 residues. V lost 5 bases, J lost 12 bases, and 10 bases stayed unmatched. Germline V gives CDR1 GTSNPN, CDR2 SVGIG (reference sequence). The CDR3 is CAWGAPGQGTFF. DNA for the CDR3: TGTGCCTGGGGTGCGCCGGGACAGGGAACTTTCTTT.

Worth noting for this clone: In the same sample, other DNA sequences code for this CDR3. The rearrangement uses TRBV10-3 and TRBJ1-5; weak D call: TRBD1 (5 bases). V dropped 5 bases and J dropped 0 bases, with 11 bases sitting between them. The CDR3 has 15 residues. CDR1 is ENHRY and CDR2 is SYGVKD in the germline V gene. The CDR3 DNA follows: TGTGCCATCAGTCCCGGGCAGGGTAGCAATCAGCCCCAGCATTTT. It is translated as CAISPGQGSNQPQHF.

The rearrangement uses TRBV6-5 and TRBJ2-5; TRBD2 aligns across 7 bases. CDR1 and CDR2 from the germline V gene are MNHEY and SVGAGI. The CDR3 has 15 residues. Trimming took 0 bases from V and 7 from J; bases not matched to a gene: 8. CDR3 DNA: TGTGCCAGCAGTTACTCCGGGGGGATGGCATGGACCCAGTACTTC. Its protein product is CASSYSGGMAWTQYF.

The chain has TRBV19 and TRBJ1-1; 8 positions agree with TRBD1. V dropped 6 bases and J dropped 4; count of bases not matched to a gene: 7. Per the germline V gene, CDR1 is LNHDA and CDR2 is SQIVND (reference sequence). There are 14 residues in the CDR3. The CDR3 protein is CASRHRGGSTEAFF. Here the CDR3 DNA reads TGTGCCAGTAGGCACAGGGGGGGTAGCACTGAAGCTTTCTTT.

The rearrangement links TRBV29-1 to TRBJ2-7; 9 bases are a match to TRBD2. J was trimmed by 4 bases and V by 4 bases; bases with no gene match: 11. The CDR3 covers 15 residues. CDR1 is SQVTM, CDR2 ANQGSEA, per germline. The CDR3 DNA is TGCAGCGTTGGGGGGGTAGCGGGGGCCCTATACGAGCAGTACTTC. It encodes CSVGGVAGALYEQYF.

This clone was seen more than once but under ten times. V is TRBV4-2 and J is TRBJ1-2, with 7 bases identical to TRBD1. The CDR3 is 17 amino acids. Germline loops: CDR1 LGHNA, CDR2 YNFKEQ. J lost 4 bases, V lost 2 bases, and 13 bases had no gene match. CDR3 nucleotide sequence: TGTGCCAGCAGCCAACGCGTCAGACAGGGTTTAGGCTATGGCTACACCTTC. It translates to CASSQRVRQGLGYGYTF.

This clone was detected only a few times. V usage is TRBV2 and J usage is TRBJ1-1, with D possibly matching TRBD1 (6 bases). Germline V gives CDR1 SNHLY, CDR2 FYNNEI. The CDR3 covers 13 residues. Trimming stripped 6 bases from V and 5 bases from J, with 13 bases between. The CDR3 is CASRDPGATEAFF. DNA for the CDR3: TGTGCCAGCAGGGATCCAGGGGCGACTGAAGCTTTCTTT. Together with reference TRBV2 and TRBJ1-1, the CDR3 gives the full variable domain: EPEVTQTPSHQVTQMGQEVILRCVPISNHLYFYWYRQILGQKVEFLVSFYNNEISEKSEIFDDQFSVERPDGSNFTLKIRSTKLEDSAMYFCASRDPGATEAFFGQGTRLTVV.

This clone was seen only once. The genes are TRBV5-5 and TRBJ2-7, with TRBD2 identical over 7 bases. The V segment lost 0 bases and the J segment 1 base; nucleotides outside the gene matches: 4. The germline V gene encodes CDR1 SGHKS and CDR2 YYEKEE (reference sequence). The length of the CDR3 is 15 residues. The CDR3, as DNA: TGTGCCAGCAGCTTGGCCCAGGGAGGGTCCTACGAGCAGTACTTC. The encoded protein is CASSLAQGGSYEQYF. The full variable domain, with the rest looked up from reference TRBV5-5 and TRBJ2-7, is DAGVTQSPTHLIKTRGQQVTLRCSPISGHKSVSWYQQVLGQGPQFIFQYYEKEERGRGNFPDRFSARQFPNYSSELNVNALLLGDSALYLCASSLAQGGSYEQYFGPGTRLTVT.

This chain uses TRBV9 with TRBJ2-5; D not certain. The V gene's germline CDR1 is SGDLS and CDR2 YYNGEE. This CDR3 is 13 amino acids long. The V gene lost 2 bases and the J gene lost 3 bases, with 8 bases spanning the gap. This chain's CDR3 is CASSVRPKETQYF. The CDR3, as DNA: TGTGCCAGCAGCGTGAGGCCCAAAGAGACCCAGTACTTC.

The chain couples TRBV6-1 to TRBJ2-2, with TRBD2 identical over 11 bases. Germline V gene sequence: CDR1 MNHNS, CDR2 SASEGT. The J segment lost 3 bases and the V segment lost 6 bases, leaving 0 bases of the junction unmatched. The CDR3 is 14 residues long. The CDR3 spells CASRLAGDTGELFF. CDR3 nucleotide sequence: TGTGCCAGCAGACTAGCGGGGGACACCGGGGAGCTGTTTTTT.

The chain employs TRBV7-2 and TRBJ2-4; D unclear. This CDR3 is built from 16 residues. Trimming left V 4 bases short and J 0 bases short, with 13 bases between. CDR1 SGHTA and CDR2 FQGNSA come from the germline V gene. CDR3 protein: CASSSPGHLAKNIQYF. CDR3 nucleotides: TGTGCCAGCAGCTCCCCAGGTCATTTAGCCAAAAACATTCAGTACTTC.

CDR3 sequence: CASSEAEEANEQFF. As DNA, the CDR3 is TGTGCCAGCAGTGAAGCGGAAGAGGCTAATGAGCAGTTCTTC. The chain carries TRBV6-1 and TRBJ2-1; no definite D call. This CDR3 contains 14 residues. In germline, CDR1 is MNHNS, CDR2 SASEGT. Trimming took off 0 bases at V and 7 bases at J, with 10 bases between the two ends.

The chain combines TRBV18 with TRBJ1-2, with 8 bases lining up with TRBD1. The CDR3 is made up of 17 amino acids. With V trimmed by 10 bases and J by 4 bases, 20 bases remained unmatched. CDR1 and CDR2 from the germline V gene are KGHSH and LQKENI. CDR3 DNA: TGTGCCACCACAACTGAGGCAGGGGGCGCGGTAACCTATGGCTACACCTTC. Amino acid sequence: CATTTEAGGAVTYGYTF. Based on the CDR3 plus reference TRBV18 and TRBJ1-2, the full variable domain is NAGVMQNPRHLVRRRGQEARLRCSPMKGHSHVYWYRQLPEEGLKFMVYLQKENIIDESGMPKERFSAEFPKEGPSILRIQQVVRGDSAAYFCATTTEAGGAVTYGYTFGSGTRLTVV.

This chain joins TRBV11-2 and TRBJ1-6; TRBD1 agrees at 7 bases. The length of the CDR3 is 14 residues. Per the germline V gene, CDR1 is SGHAT and CDR2 is FQNNGV. V dropped 5 bases and J dropped 10; count of bases not matched to a gene: 8. The CDR3 reads CASSRDRVGSPLHF. In DNA, the CDR3 is TGTGCCAGCAGCAGAGACAGGGTCGGATCACCCCTCCACTTT. Full variable domain (remainder filled in from reference TRBV11-2 and TRBJ1-6): EAGVAQSPRYKIIEKRQSVAFWCNPISGHATLYWYQQILGQGPKLLIQFQNNGVVDDSQLPKDRFSAERLKGVDSTLKIQPAKLEDSAVYLCASSRDRVGSPLHFGNGTRLTVT.

For this clone: Other DNA sequences within the sample encode an identical CDR3. CDR3 protein: CASGRGTEQFF. The CDR3 bases are TGTGCCAGCGGCAGGGGGACAGAGCAGTTCTTC. The chain carries TRBV6-5 and TRBJ2-1; 7 bases are shared with TRBD1. Germline CDR1 and CDR2: MNHEY and SVGAGI. This CDR3 contains 11 residues. Trimming took 8 bases from V and 10 from J; bases not matched to a gene: 5.

This chain connects TRBV19 to TRBJ2-5, with a weak D call TRBD1 (5 bases). The CDR3 runs to 13 residues. Germline-derived CDR1 and CDR2 are LNHDA and SQIVND (reference sequence). Trimming pared 5 bases from V and 2 bases from J, leaving 9 bases between. CDR3 in amino acids: CASSGALQETQYF. The CDR3 coding sequence is TGTGCCAGTAGTGGGGCACTACAAGAGACCCAGTACTTC. The complete variable domain, with remaining parts taken from reference TRBV19 and TRBJ2-5, reads DGGITQSPKYLFRKEGQNVTLSCEQNLNHDAMYWYRQDPGQGLRLIYYSQIVNDFQKGDIAEGYSVSREKKESFPLTVTSAQKNPTAFYLCASSGALQETQYFGPGTRLLVL.

This rearrangement joins TRBV30 to TRBJ2-1; perhaps TRBD1 as D (6 bases). The V gene lost 0 bases and the J gene lost 7 bases, with 13 bases spanning the gap. The V gene's germline CDR1 is GTSNPN and CDR2 SVGIG (reference sequence). The CDR3 sequence is 14 residues long. CDR3 amino acids: CAWSVPWGRNEQFF. CDR3 DNA sequence: TGTGCCTGGAGTGTACCGTGGGGGCGGAATGAGCAGTTCTTC.

V and J are TRBV18 and TRBJ2-2; D is perhaps TRBD2 (5 bases). The V end was cut by 6 bases, the J end by 4 bases, with 12 bases between. The CDR3 has 14 residues. Germline V lookup: CDR1 KGHSH, CDR2 LQKENI. CDR3 region: CASSAVAGTGELFF. The CDR3, as DNA: TGTGCCAGCTCCGCAGTGGCGGGCACCGGGGAGCTGTTTTTT.

V gene TRBV19 combines with J gene TRBJ2-7, with TRBD1 matching 8 bases. Per the germline V gene, CDR1 is LNHDA and CDR2 is SQIVND (reference sequence). The CDR3 is 15 residues long. With 3 bases clipped from V and 5 bases from J, the junction kept 9 bases outside the gene matches. The CDR3 sequence: CASSMRTGREDEQYF. CDR3 in DNA: TGTGCCAGTAGTATGAGGACAGGGAGAGAGGACGAGCAGTACTTC.

In nucleotides, the CDR3 is TGCGCCAGCAGCTTAGGGGGGGTCATGAACACTGAAGCTTTCTTT. This translates into CASSLGGVMNTEAFF. The chain couples TRBV5-1 to TRBJ1-1; D perhaps matches TRBD1 (6 bases). The CDR3 has 15 amino acids. V lost 2 bases, J lost 0 bases, and 11 bases lay in between. In germline, CDR1 is SGHRS, CDR2 YFSETQ.

By share, this clone counts as medium-sized. The chain employs TRBV19 and TRBJ1-2; D is undetermined. Trimming cost V 4 bases and J 3 bases, with 9 bases left between them. CDR1 and CDR2 (germline): LNHDA, SQIVND (reference sequence). There are 13 residues in the CDR3. The CDR3 here is CASSSQAHYGYTF. The CDR3 nucleotides read TGTGCCAGTAGTAGCCAGGCACACTATGGCTACACCTTC.

There are a few counts of this clone. The chain recombines TRBV6-1 with TRBJ1-4; possible D gene TRBD1, 5 bases. CDR1 is MNHNS, CDR2 SASEGT, per germline. CDR3 length equals 13 residues. Trimming took off 8 bases at V and 8 bases at J, with 15 bases between the two ends. The CDR3, as DNA: TGTGCCAGCGTAGGAGGGGAATGGGAAAAACTGTTTTTT. Its translation is CASVGGEWEKLFF.

The chain employs TRBV10-2 and TRBJ2-3, with D unresolved. CDR3 length: 13 amino acids. Trimming left V 6 bases short and J 0 bases short, with 7 bases between. Germline CDR1 reads WSHSY; CDR2 reads SAAADI. As DNA, the CDR3 is TGCGCCAGCAGATCACAAAGCACAGATACGCAGTATTTT. Residues: CASRSQSTDTQYF.

V usage is TRBV27 and J usage is TRBJ1-1; the match to TRBD1 covers 7 bases. CDR1 is MNHEY, CDR2 SMNVEV, per germline (reference sequence). This CDR3 is built from 12 residues. J gave up 5 bases and V 6 bases, and 3 bases lay outside the gene matches. The CDR3 reads CASRMTGTEAFF. Here the CDR3 DNA reads TGTGCCAGCAGAATGACAGGGACTGAAGCTTTCTTT.

This rearrangement joins TRBV5-6 to TRBJ2-5; D uncertain. This CDR3 contains 14 residues. CDR1 is SGHDT and CDR2 is YYEEEE in the germline V gene. Trimming removed 1 base from V and 3 bases from J, with 10 bases in between. The CDR3 DNA follows: TGTGCCAGCAGCTTGTTGGCCCACAAAGAGACCCAGTACTTC. Amino acid sequence: CASSLLAHKETQYF.